The 10 T cell receptor beta chains below come from one sample, sequenced in a study of spatial heterogeneity in lung cancer. The time point is: sample taken at primary tumor resection. Whole RNA, which was extracted from tumor, nontumor lung tissue or frozen PBMC, was sequenced without any cell sorting. TCRdb re-called the 5' RACE reads through MiXCR, storing one row per CDR3 protein. The sample includes 90,000 or so distinct CDR3 sequences, around 9% of them seen just once. The specimen was PBMCs, collected at surgery. The receptors shown here come from a male donor with early-stage non-small cell lung cancer.

There are a few counts of this clonotype. The CDR3 coding sequence is TGCAGTGCAATTAGACGAGATACGCAGTATTTT. Protein: CSAIRRDTQYF. The rearrangement joins TRBV20-1 to TRBJ2-3; D remains unclear. Germline V lookup: CDR1 DFQATT, CDR2 SNEGSKA (reference sequence). Trimming stripped 6 bases from V and 5 bases from J, with 9 bases between. This CDR3 spans 11 amino acids.

This clonotype was seen repeatedly, ten times or more. This chain connects TRBV3-1 to TRBJ2-1; 8 bases agree with TRBD1. Losses at the gene ends were 2 bases for V and 3 bases for J; bases not matched to a gene: 3. This CDR3 spans 15 amino acids. Germline V gene sequence: CDR1 LGHDT, CDR2 YNNKEL (reference sequence). DNA of the CDR3: TGTGCCAGCAGCCAAACGACAGGGGACTACAATGAGCAGTTCTTC. Its protein is CASSQTTGDYNEQFF.

Many counts were recorded for this clonotype. This chain links TRBV5-1 with TRBJ1-1; perhaps TRBD1 as D (5 bases). This CDR3 is 14 amino acids long. With 4 bases removed from V and 1 base from J, the gap between germline ends came to 11 bases. Germline-derived CDR1 and CDR2 are SGHRS and YFSETQ. The CDR3 spells CASSLTDRNTEAFF. The CDR3 nucleotides are TGCGCCAGCAGCCTGACAGATCGGAACACTGAAGCTTTCTTT.

This clonotype occurred many times. This sequence joins TRBV24-1 and TRBJ1-2; D may be TRBD1 (5 bases). The germline V gene has CDR1 KGHDR and CDR2 SFDVKD. The ends were cut back, 3 bases at V and 7 bases at J, with 11 bases in the middle. The CDR3 has 13 amino acids. The CDR3 bases are TGTGCCACCAGTGATGGAGGGGTCCCTGGCTACACCTTC. It translates to CATSDGGVPGYTF.

This clonotype occurred a few times. The chain employs TRBV6-1 and TRBJ2-2, with D unresolved. The CDR3 consists of 14 residues. Per the germline V gene, CDR1 is MNHNS and CDR2 is SASEGT. The V gene lost 7 bases and the J gene lost 2 bases, with 11 bases spanning the gap. The CDR3 here is CASIWATNTGELFF. The CDR3 DNA reads as TGTGCCAGCATATGGGCTACTAACACCGGGGAGCTGTTTTTT.

This clonotype came up many times. J is TRBJ2-3 and V is TRBV5-1; D is uncertain. This CDR3 is 12 amino acids long. The germline V gene has CDR1 SGHRS and CDR2 YFSETQ. The V end was cut by 3 bases, the J end by 5 bases, with 7 bases between. This CDR3 is CASSWGLDTQYF. In DNA form, the CDR3 reads TGCGCCAGCAGCTGGGGTCTAGATACGCAGTATTTT. The whole variable domain, filled in from reference TRBV5-1 and TRBJ2-3, reads KAGVTQTPRYLIKTRGQQVTLSCSPISGHRSVSWYQQTPGQGLQFLFEYFSETQRNKGNFPGRFSGRQFSNSRSEMNVSTLELGDSALYLCASSWGLDTQYFGPGTRLTVL.

J is TRBJ1-5 and V is TRBV12-5; no clear D gene. The V and J ends lost 8 bases and 2 bases respectively, with 7 bases between them. The CDR3 runs 12 residues. CDR1 is LGHNT, CDR2 FRNRAP, per germline. The CDR3 DNA is TGTGCTAGTCGGGCAGGCAATCAGCCCCAGCATTTT. This sequence encodes CASRAGNQPQHF.

This clonotype showed up just a few times. J is TRBJ2-1 and V is TRBV9, with a tentative D call TRBD1 (5 bases). Germline CDR1 SGDLS, CDR2 YYNGEE. The CDR3 is 14 residues long. Trimming removed 0 bases from V and 10 bases from J, with 14 bases in between. DNA of the CDR3: TGTGCCAGCAGCGTAGGACACCGACCAGGGGAGCAGTTCTTC. It encodes CASSVGHRPGEQFF.

This clonotype was seen a handful of times. The chain has TRBV7-3 and TRBJ2-3, with 13 bases matching TRBD2. The CDR3 is 15 amino acids. The V and J ends lost 5 bases and 4 bases, in that order; junction bases with no gene match: 3. Germline loops: CDR1 SGHTA, CDR2 FQGTGA. The CDR3 spells CASSTGTSGADTQYF. The CDR3 DNA reads as TGTGCCAGCAGCACCGGGACTAGCGGGGCAGATACGCAGTATTTT.

There are many counts of this clonotype. The rearrangement joins TRBV5-1 to TRBJ2-5, with D tentatively TRBD2 (5 bases). This CDR3 has 15 residues. Trimming stripped 2 bases from V and 5 bases from J, with 16 bases between. Germline values: CDR1 SGHRS, CDR2 YFSETQ. CDR3 amino acids: CASSLGGVGGETQYF. As DNA, the CDR3 is TGCGCCAGCAGCTTAGGCGGAGTCGGCGGGGAGACCCAGTACTTC.